These T cell receptor beta chains were read from a single sample in a study of post-analysis software for immune sequencing data. TCRdb processed the PCR reads anew with MiXCR; each CDR3 protein has one entry. The repertoire holds roughly 800,000 distinct CDR3 sequences, with 46% as singletons. The sample comprised blood. The receptor set was obtained from a girl aged 10-17 years with multiple sclerosis. CDR3s include the opening cysteine and the closing phenylalanine or tryptophan. D genes are given only for firm matches. Size is omitted from some rows. Given values are once, few, many or a class for expanded clones.

>TRBV7-9|NA|NA|TRBJ2-7
CASSLGANDEQYF
TGTGCCAGCAGCTTAGGCGCTAACGACGAGCAGTACTTC
>TRBV7-9|NA|NA|TRBJ2-3
CASSPKSGFSTDTQYF
TGTGCCAGCAGCCCCAAGAGTGGGTTTAGCACAGATACGCAGTATTTT
>TRBV30|NA|NA|TRBJ1-1
CAWRRTWQGNTEAFF
TGTGCCTGGAGACGGACCTGGCAGGGGAACACTGAAGCTTTCTTT
>TRBV29-1|NA|few|TRBJ2-5
CSVGVGLGQETQYF
TGCAGCGTTGGTGTGGGTTTAGGGCAAGAGACCCAGTACTTC
>TRBV5-1|TRBD2|NA|TRBJ2-1
CASSFGWGRAADEQFF
TGCGCCAGCAGCTTCGGTTGGGGGAGGGCTGCCGATGAGCAGTTCTTC
>TRBV20-1|NA|NA|TRBJ2-1
CSARSDRAQFF
TGCAGTGCTAGAAGCGACAGAGCTCAGTTCTTC
>TRBV11-2|NA|NA|TRBJ1-2
CASSLEAGPNYGYTF
TGTGCCAGCAGCTTAGAGGCAGGCCCTAACTATGGCTACACCTTC
>TRBV4-3|NA|few|TRBJ1-1
CASSRVVPTNTEAFF
TGCGCCAGCAGCCGAGTCGTTCCGACGAACACTGAAGCTTTCTTT
>TRBV11-2|TRBD1|few|TRBJ2-5
CASSSPNTGGETQYF
TGTGCCAGCAGCTCCCCCAACACAGGGGGTGAGACCCAGTACTTC
>TRBV12-3/TRBV12-4|NA|NA|TRBJ2-1
CASSDDSYNEQFF
TGTGCCAGCAGTGATGACTCTTACAATGAGCAGTTCTTC
>TRBV3-1|NA|NA|TRBJ2-1
CASSPRRGGYNEQFF
TGTGCCAGCAGCCCGCGGCGAGGGGGCTACAATGAGCAGTTCTTC
>TRBV12-3/TRBV12-4|NA|NA|TRBJ2-7
CASSVREGSPYEQYF
TGTGCCAGCAGTGTCAGGGAAGGGTCTCCCTACGAGCAGTACTTC
>TRBV20-1|TRBD2|NA|TRBJ2-1
CSASPTSGRPGNEQFF
TGCAGTGCCTCCCCGACTAGCGGGAGGCCGGGGAATGAGCAGTTCTTC
>TRBV12-3/TRBV12-4|NA|few|TRBJ2-7
CASMDLSYEQYF
TGTGCCAGCATGGACCTCTCCTACGAGCAGTACTTC
>TRBV7-9|NA|few|TRBJ1-1
CASSLVDLGKAFF
TGTGCCAGCAGCTTAGTGGATCTGGGGAAGGCTTTCTTT
>TRBV29-1|TRBD1|NA|TRBJ1-2
CSVLSTDRAYGYTF
TGCAGCGTTCTTTCCACGGACAGGGCCTATGGCTACACCTTC
>TRBV20-1|NA|NA|TRBJ2-7
CSARHRFNYEQYF
TGCAGTGCTAGGCACAGGTTCAACTACGAGCAGTACTTC
>TRBV29-1|TRBD2|NA|TRBJ2-7
CSVSGGRANSYEQYF
TGCAGCGTTTCCGGCGGGAGGGCCAACTCCTACGAGCAGTACTTC
>TRBV27|NA|NA|TRBJ2-7
CASSKGLGGRYEQYF
TGTGCCAGCAGTAAAGGACTAGGGGGGCGATACGAGCAGTACTTC
>TRBV28|NA|few|TRBJ1-2
CASSEGEYGYTF
TGTGCCAGCAGTGAAGGGGAATATGGCTACACCTTC
>TRBV7-8|NA|few|TRBJ1-5
CASSLVLGRSNQPQHF
TGTGCCAGCAGCTTAGTTCTGGGTAGGAGCAATCAGCCCCAGCATTTT
>TRBV12-3/TRBV12-4|NA|NA|TRBJ2-1
CASSLLETGQFF
TGTGCCAGCAGCCTATTGGAAACGGGGCAGTTCTTC
>TRBV5-5|TRBD2|NA|TRBJ2-1
CASSLVLAVSPYNEQFF
TGTGCCAGCAGCTTGGTCCTAGCGGTAAGCCCTTACAATGAGCAGTTCTTC
>TRBV28|NA|few|TRBJ2-7
CASSPPAGKGSYEQYF
TGTGCCAGCAGTCCCCCCGCAGGGAAAGGGTCCTACGAGCAGTACTTC
>TRBV7-9|TRBD2|NA|TRBJ2-3
CAGSPLGGAGDTQYF
TGTGCCGGCAGCCCCCTCGGGGGGGCGGGGGATACGCAGTATTTT
>TRBV3-1|NA|NA|TRBJ2-5
CASSQISETQYF
TGTGCCAGCAGCCAAATATCAGAGACCCAGTACTTC
>TRBV5-1|NA|NA|TRBJ2-7
CASFRGPSYEQYF
TGCGCCAGCTTCCGGGGGCCCTCCTACGAGCAGTACTTC
>TRBV7-3|NA|few|TRBJ2-2
CASSLKFQGTYTGELFF
TGTGCCAGCAGCTTAAAATTCCAGGGGACTTACACCGGGGAGCTGTTTTTT
>TRBV9|NA|NA|TRBJ2-7
CASSVGAQSYEQYF
TGTGCCAGCAGCGTAGGGGCTCAATCCTACGAGCAGTACTTC
>TRBV19|NA|NA|TRBJ2-3
CASSISHERDTQYF
TGTGCCAGTAGTATCTCCCATGAGAGAGATACGCAGTATTTT
>TRBV20-1|TRBD2|NA|TRBJ2-7
CSVGWGGRNEQYF
TGCAGTGTGGGCTGGGGCGGGAGGAATGAGCAGTACTTC
>TRBV5-4|TRBD2|NA|TRBJ2-3
CASREPGLAGPGTQYF
TGTGCCAGCAGGGAGCCGGGACTAGCGGGACCCGGTACGCAGTATTTT
>TRBV12-3/TRBV12-4|NA|NA|TRBJ2-1
CASHFDTYNEQFF
TGTGCCAGCCATTTCGACACCTACAATGAGCAGTTCTTC
>TRBV27|NA|once|TRBJ2-7
CASSPGSWTTYEQYF
TGTGCCAGCAGCCCGGGTTCGTGGACAACCTACGAGCAGTACTTC
>TRBV5-1|NA|NA|TRBJ1-2
CASSWRRGDYGYTF
TGCGCCAGCAGCTGGCGCCGGGGTGACTATGGCTACACCTTC
>TRBV7-9|TRBD2|NA|TRBJ2-5
CASSGTSGRPRETQYF
TGTGCCAGCAGCGGGACTAGCGGGAGGCCACGAGAGACCCAGTACTTC
>TRBV6-6|NA|NA|TRBJ2-4
CASSHQWTAENIQYF
TGTGCCAGCAGTCACCAGTGGACTGCAGAAAACATTCAGTACTTC
>TRBV20-1|TRBD2|few|TRBJ2-5
CSALGTSGGVWEQYF
TGCAGTGCACTCGGGACTAGCGGGGGAGTGTGGGAGCAGTACTTC
>TRBV10-2|NA|NA|TRBJ1-1
CAGSELQAAEAFF
TGCGCCGGCAGTGAGTTACAGGCTGCTGAAGCTTTCTTT
>TRBV20-1|TRBD2|NA|TRBJ2-3
CSARGILAGGTDTQYF
TGCAGTGCTAGAGGGATCCTAGCGGGGGGCACAGATACGCAGTATTTT
>TRBV5-1|NA|NA|TRBJ2-7
CASSHPSGEQYF
TGCGCCAGCAGCCACCCATCGGGCGAGCAGTACTTC
>TRBV24-1|NA|once|TRBJ1-6
CATSVATPRSSYNSPLHF
TGTGCCACCAGTGTTGCGACACCTCGGAGCTCCTATAATTCACCCCTCCACTTT
>TRBV29-1|TRBD1|few|TRBJ2-7
CSVRGTGRYEQYF
TGCAGCGTTCGGGGGACAGGTCGCTACGAGCAGTACTTC
>TRBV5-1|NA|NA|TRBJ1-2
CASSSGDGFDGYTF
TGCGCCAGCAGTTCGGGGGATGGTTTCGATGGCTACACCTTC
>TRBV6-2/TRBV6-3|NA|few|TRBJ2-4
CASTQGGGGNIQYF
TGTGCCAGCACCCAAGGGGGTGGTGGAAACATTCAGTACTTC
>TRBV5-6|TRBD2|few|TRBJ2-1
CASSLPGRDNEQFF
TGTGCCAGCAGCTTGCCCGGGAGGGACAATGAGCAGTTCTTC
>TRBV6-1|NA|NA|TRBJ1-2
CASSEGGGEGYGYTF
TGTGCCAGCAGTGAAGGAGGGGGAGAAGGCTATGGCTACACCTTC
>TRBV12-3/TRBV12-4|TRBD1|few|TRBJ2-3
CASSITGGETDTQYF
TGTGCCAGCAGTATAACAGGGGGCGAGACAGATACGCAGTATTTT
>TRBV28|NA|NA|TRBJ2-3
CASRPSGSTDTQYF
TGTGCCAGCAGGCCAAGCGGGAGCACAGATACGCAGTATTTT
>TRBV20-1|NA|few|TRBJ2-1
CSARTLHNEQFF
TGCAGTGCTAGGACCCTCCACAATGAGCAGTTCTTC
>TRBV12-5|TRBD2|few|TRBJ2-7
CASGEGGSAYEQYF
TGTGCTAGTGGTGAAGGCGGGAGCGCCTACGAGCAGTACTTC
>TRBV7-7|NA|NA|TRBJ2-3
CASSYRVGGADTQYF
TGTGCTAGCAGCTACAGAGTGGGGGGCGCAGATACGCAGTATTTT
>TRBV29-1|TRBD2|few|TRBJ2-1
CSVVGRLAGVPFF
TGCAGCGTTGTGGGGCGACTAGCGGGAGTTCCGTTCTTC
>TRBV4-3|TRBD1|NA|TRBJ1-6
CASSQDSAGGSDSHNSPLHF
TGCGCCAGCAGCCAAGACTCGGCAGGGGGTTCGGATTCGCATAATTCACCCCTCCACTTT
>TRBV29-1|NA|NA|TRBJ2-7
CSVAGGGEQYF
TGCAGCGTCGCAGGGGGAGGCGAGCAGTACTTC
>TRBV12-3/TRBV12-4|TRBD2|few|TRBJ2-7
CASSPRGASGRVEQYF
TGTGCCAGCAGTCCCCGGGGGGCTAGCGGGAGGGTCGAGCAGTACTTC